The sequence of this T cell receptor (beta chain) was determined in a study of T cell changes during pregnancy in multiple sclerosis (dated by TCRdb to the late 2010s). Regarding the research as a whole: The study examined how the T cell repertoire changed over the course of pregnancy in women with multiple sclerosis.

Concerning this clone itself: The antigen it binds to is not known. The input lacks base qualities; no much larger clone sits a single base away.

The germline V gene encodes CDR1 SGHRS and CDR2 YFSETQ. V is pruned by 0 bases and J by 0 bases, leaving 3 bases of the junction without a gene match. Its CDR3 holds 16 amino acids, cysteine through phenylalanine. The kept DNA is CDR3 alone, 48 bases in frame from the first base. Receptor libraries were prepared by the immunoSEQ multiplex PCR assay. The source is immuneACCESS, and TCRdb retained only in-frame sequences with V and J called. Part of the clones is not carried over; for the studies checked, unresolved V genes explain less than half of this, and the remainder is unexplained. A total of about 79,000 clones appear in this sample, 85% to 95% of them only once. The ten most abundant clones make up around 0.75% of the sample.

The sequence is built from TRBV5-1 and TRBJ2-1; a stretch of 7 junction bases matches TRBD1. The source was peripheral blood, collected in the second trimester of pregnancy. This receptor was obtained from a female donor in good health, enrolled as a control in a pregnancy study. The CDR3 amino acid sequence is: CASSLEGQSSYNEQFF. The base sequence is TGCGCCAGCAGCTTGGAGGGACAGAGCTCCTACAATGAGCAGTTCTTC.